Below, one T cell receptor (beta chain) is given with its context. What it binds is not known. One end of the junction varies from germline; a read error may be responsible. This specimen comes from a study of CD8+CD57+ T cells in acquired aplastic anemia. CD8+CD57+ cell expansion had been shown by flow cytometry in patients chosen for sequencing. Study-level findings and limits: Between patients and controls, CD8+ Simpson's diversity did not vary significantly.

CDR3 and TCR beta VDJ profiling relied on a genomic DNA template. Each CDR3 protein is one row after TCRdb ran MiXCR on the reads. This sample carries about 180,000 distinct CDR3 sequences, nearly 65% of them seen once, and the ten largest clones take about two fifths. The CDR3 sequence is 15 residues long. The germline gives CDR1 SEHNR, CDR2 FQNEAQ (reference sequence). Sequenced material: sorted CD4+, CD8+, or CD8+CD57+ T cells (not recorded which) from PBMCs. This rearrangement joins TRBV7-9 to TRBJ1-1; D may be TRBD1 (5 bases). This receptor was obtained from a human donor with aplastic anemia. The CDR3 coding sequence is TGCGCCAGCAGCCGAACGGGACTAGCGAACACTGAAGCTTTCTTT. This translates into CASSRTGLANTEAFF. The whole variable domain, filled in from reference TRBV7-9 and TRBJ1-1, reads DTGVSQNPRHKITKRGQNVTFRCDPISEHNRLYWYRQTLGQGPEFLTYFQNEAQLEKSRLLSDRFSAERPKGSFSTLEIQRTEQGDSAMYLCASSRTGLANTEAFFGQGTRLTVV.